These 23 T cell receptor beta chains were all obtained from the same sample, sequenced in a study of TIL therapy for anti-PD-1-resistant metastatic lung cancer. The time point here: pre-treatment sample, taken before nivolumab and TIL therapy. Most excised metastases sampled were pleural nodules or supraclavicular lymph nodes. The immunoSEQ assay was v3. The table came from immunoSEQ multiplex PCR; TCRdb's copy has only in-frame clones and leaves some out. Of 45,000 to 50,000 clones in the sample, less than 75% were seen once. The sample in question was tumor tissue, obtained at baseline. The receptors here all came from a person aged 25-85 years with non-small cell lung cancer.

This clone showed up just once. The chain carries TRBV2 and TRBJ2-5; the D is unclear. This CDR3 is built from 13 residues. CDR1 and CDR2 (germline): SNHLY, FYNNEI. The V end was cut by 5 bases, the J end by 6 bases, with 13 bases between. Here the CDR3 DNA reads TGTGCCAGCAGTACCCAACTCGCCAAGACCCAGTACTTC. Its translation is CASSTQLAKTQYF.

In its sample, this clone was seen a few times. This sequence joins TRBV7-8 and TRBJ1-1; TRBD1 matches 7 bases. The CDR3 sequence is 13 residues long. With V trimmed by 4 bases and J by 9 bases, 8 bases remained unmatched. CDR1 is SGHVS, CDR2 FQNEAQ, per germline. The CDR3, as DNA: TGTGCCAGCAGCTCAACCTGGGACAGCAAAGCTTTCTTT. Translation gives CASSSTWDSKAFF.

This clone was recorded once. CDR3 region: CASSKIGGASGANVLTF. The CDR3 nucleotides are TGTGCCAGCAGTAAAATCGGGGGAGCATCTGGGGCCAACGTCCTGACTTTC. The chain recombines TRBV25-1 with TRBJ2-6, with a tentative D call TRBD2 (6 bases). The CDR3 has 17 residues. The V gene's germline CDR1 is MGHDK and CDR2 SYGVNS. The V end lost 5 bases, the J end lost 1 base, and 15 bases lay between the germline ends.

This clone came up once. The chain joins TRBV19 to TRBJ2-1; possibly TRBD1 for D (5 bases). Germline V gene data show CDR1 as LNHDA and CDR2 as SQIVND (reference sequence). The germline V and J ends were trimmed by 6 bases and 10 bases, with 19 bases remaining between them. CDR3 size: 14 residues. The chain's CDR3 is CASRSLLWGGEQFF. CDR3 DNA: TGTGCCAGTAGAAGTTTGTTATGGGGCGGCGAGCAGTTCTTC.

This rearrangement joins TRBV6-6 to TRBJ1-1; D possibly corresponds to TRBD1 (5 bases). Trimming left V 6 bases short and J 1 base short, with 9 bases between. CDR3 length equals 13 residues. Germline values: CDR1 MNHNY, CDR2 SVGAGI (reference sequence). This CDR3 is CASRATGNTEAFF. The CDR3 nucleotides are TGTGCCAGCAGAGCCACAGGGAACACTGAAGCTTTCTTT.

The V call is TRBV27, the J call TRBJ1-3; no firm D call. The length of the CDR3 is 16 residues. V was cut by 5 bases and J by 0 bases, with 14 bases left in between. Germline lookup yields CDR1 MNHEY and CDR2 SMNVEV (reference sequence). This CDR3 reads CASSLRGRSSGNTIYF. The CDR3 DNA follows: TGTGCCAGCAGTCTTCGCGGCAGATCCTCTGGAAACACCATATATTTT.

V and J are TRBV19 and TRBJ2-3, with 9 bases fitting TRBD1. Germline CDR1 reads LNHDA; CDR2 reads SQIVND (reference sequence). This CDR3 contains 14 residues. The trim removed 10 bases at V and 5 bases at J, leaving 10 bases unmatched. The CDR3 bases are TGTGCCACATCCGGGACAGGGTCGGGAGATACGCAGTATTTT. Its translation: CATSGTGSGDTQYF.

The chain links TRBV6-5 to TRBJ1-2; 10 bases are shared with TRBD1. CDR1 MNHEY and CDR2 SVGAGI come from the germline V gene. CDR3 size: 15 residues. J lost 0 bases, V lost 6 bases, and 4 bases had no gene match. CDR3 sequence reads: CASSRTGGANYGYTF. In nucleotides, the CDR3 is TGTGCCAGCAGCCGGACAGGGGGAGCTAACTATGGCTACACCTTC.

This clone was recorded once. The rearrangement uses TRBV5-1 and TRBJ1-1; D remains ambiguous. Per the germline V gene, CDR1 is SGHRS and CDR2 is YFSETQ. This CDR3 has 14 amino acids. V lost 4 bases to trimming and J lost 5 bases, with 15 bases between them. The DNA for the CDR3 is TGCGCCAGCAGCCCGACATCTTCGGGGACTGAAGCTTTCTTT. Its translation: CASSPTSSGTEAFF. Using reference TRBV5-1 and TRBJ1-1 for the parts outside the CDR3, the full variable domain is KAGVTQTPRYLIKTRGQQVTLSCSPISGHRSVSWYQQTPGQGLQFLFEYFSETQRNKGNFPGRFSGRQFSNSRSEMNVSTLELGDSALYLCASSPTSSGTEAFFGQGTRLTVV.

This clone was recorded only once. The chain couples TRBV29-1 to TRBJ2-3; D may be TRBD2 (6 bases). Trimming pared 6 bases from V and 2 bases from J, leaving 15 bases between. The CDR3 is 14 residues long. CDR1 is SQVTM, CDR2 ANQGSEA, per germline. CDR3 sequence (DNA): TGCAGCGTACGGGGGTCCGGATACACAGATACGCAGTATTTT. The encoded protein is CSVRGSGYTDTQYF.

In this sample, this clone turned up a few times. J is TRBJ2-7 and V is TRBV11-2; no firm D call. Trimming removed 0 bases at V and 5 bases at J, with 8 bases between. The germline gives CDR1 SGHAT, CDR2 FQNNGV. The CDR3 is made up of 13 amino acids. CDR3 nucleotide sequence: TGTGCCAGCAGCTTAGATTATTCCCACGAGCAGTACTTC. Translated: CASSLDYSHEQYF.

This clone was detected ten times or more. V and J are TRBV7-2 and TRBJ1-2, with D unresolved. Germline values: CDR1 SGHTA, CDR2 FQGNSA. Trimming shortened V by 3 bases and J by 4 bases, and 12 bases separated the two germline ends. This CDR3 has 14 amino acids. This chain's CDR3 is CASSLGPRSYGYTF. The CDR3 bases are TGTGCCAGCAGCTTGGGCCCGAGATCCTATGGCTACACCTTC.

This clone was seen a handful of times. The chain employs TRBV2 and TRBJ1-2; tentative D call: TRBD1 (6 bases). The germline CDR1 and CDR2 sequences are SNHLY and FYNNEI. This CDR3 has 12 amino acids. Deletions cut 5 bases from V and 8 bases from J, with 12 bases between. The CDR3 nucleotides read TGTGCCAGCAGTCGGAGGGGGAGGGGCTACACCTTC. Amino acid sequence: CASSRRGRGYTF.

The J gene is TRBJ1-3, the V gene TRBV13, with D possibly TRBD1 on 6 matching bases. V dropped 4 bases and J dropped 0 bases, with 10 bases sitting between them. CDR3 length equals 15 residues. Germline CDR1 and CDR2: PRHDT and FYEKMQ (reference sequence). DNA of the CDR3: TGTGCCAGCAGCTCCAGGGGAACCTCTGGAAACACCATATATTTT. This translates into CASSSRGTSGNTIYF.

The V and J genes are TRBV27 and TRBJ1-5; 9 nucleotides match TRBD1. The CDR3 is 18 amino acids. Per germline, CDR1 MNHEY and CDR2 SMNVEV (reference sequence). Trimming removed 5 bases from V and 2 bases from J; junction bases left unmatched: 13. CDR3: CASSRFPGQGKGNQPQHF. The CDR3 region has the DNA TGTGCCAGCAGTAGATTTCCGGGACAGGGAAAGGGCAATCAGCCCCAGCATTTT.

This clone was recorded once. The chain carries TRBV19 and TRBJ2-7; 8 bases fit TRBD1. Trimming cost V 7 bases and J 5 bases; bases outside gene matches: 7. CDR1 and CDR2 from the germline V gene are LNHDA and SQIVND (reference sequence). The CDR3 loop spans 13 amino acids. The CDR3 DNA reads TGTGCCAGTAAAAGGACAGGGTCCCACGAGCAGTACTTC. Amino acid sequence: CASKRTGSHEQYF.

The CDR3 reads CASSYYGEQYF. In DNA form, the CDR3 reads TGTGCCAGCAGTTACTACGGCGAGCAGTACTTC. This rearrangement joins TRBV6-5 to TRBJ2-7, with D hard to call. CDR3 length: 11 amino acids. Trimming cost V 1 base and J 6 bases, with 4 bases left between them. Germline CDR1 MNHEY, CDR2 SVGAGI.

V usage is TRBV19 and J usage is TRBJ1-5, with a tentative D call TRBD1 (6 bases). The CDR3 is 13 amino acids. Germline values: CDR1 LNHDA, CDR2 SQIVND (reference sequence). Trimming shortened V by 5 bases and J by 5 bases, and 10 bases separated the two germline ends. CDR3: CASSPDRYQPQHF. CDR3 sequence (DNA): TGTGCCAGTAGTCCGGACAGATATCAGCCCCAGCATTTT.

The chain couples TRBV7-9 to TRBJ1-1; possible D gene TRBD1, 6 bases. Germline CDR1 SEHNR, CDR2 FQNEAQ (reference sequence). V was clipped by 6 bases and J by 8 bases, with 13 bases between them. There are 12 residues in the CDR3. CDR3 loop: CASSYRVYEAFF. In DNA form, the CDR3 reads TGTGCCAGCAGTTACAGGGTGTACGAAGCTTTCTTT.

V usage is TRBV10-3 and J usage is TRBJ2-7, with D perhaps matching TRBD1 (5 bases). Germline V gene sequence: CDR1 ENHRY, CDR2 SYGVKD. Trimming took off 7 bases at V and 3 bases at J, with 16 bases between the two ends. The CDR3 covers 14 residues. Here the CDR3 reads CAINSAGQYYEQYF. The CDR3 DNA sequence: TGTGCCATCAATTCCGCAGGGCAATACTACGAGCAGTACTTC.

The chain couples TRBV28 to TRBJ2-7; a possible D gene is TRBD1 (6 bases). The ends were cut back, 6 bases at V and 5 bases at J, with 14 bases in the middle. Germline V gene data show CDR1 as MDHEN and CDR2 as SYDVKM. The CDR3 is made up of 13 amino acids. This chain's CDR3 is CASRRTGSHEQYF. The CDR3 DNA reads TGTGCCAGCAGGCGTACAGGGAGCCACGAGCAGTACTTC.

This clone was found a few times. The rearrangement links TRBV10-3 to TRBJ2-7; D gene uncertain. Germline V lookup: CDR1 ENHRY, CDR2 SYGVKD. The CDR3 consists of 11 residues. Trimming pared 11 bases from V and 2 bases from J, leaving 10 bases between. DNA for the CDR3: TGTGCCTCCGGTGGGGCCTACGAGCAGTACTTC. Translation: CASGGAYEQYF.

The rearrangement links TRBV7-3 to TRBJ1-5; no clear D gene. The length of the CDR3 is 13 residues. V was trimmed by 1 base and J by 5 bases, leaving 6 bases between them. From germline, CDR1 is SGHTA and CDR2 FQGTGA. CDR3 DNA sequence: TGTGCCAGCAGCTTAAGTGGGGATCAGCCCCAGCATTTT. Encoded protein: CASSLSGDQPQHF.